Below are 4 T cell receptor beta chains sequenced from a single sample in a study of technical replicates of blood from a handful of donors. Profiled with immunoSEQ multiplex PCR; TCRdb holds only in-frame clones, not every one. The sample contains roughly 71,000 clones, around 90% of which appear only once. The specimen was T cells isolated from PBMCs. Every receptor here comes from a human donor in good health.

The genes are TRBV10-3 and TRBJ2-1, with 10 bases matching TRBD2. V lost 6 bases and J lost 3; bases outside the gene matches: 8. Germline values: CDR1 ENHRY, CDR2 SYGVKD. There are 16 residues in the CDR3. The CDR3 DNA reads as TGTGCCATCAGGGACAGTAGCGGGGGGAACTACAATGAGCAGTTCTTC. Protein sequence: CAIRDSSGGNYNEQFF.

This clone was detected only once. The chain links TRBV20-1 to TRBJ1-2, with no clear D. The CDR3 contains 11 residues. Trimming cost V 8 bases and J 0 bases, with 7 bases left between them. Germline values: CDR1 DFQATT, CDR2 SNEGSKA (reference sequence). CDR3 amino acids: CSSTANYGYTF. The CDR3 region has the DNA TGCAGTAGCACAGCTAACTATGGCTACACCTTC.

The rearrangement uses TRBV30 and TRBJ1-3; tentative D call: TRBD1 (5 bases). Germline V gene data show CDR1 as GTSNPN and CDR2 as SVGIG (reference sequence). The CDR3 extends over 14 amino acids. V was pared by 2 bases and J by 4 bases, with 12 bases between. In DNA, the CDR3 is TGTGCCTGGAGTTCAGGGCGAGTAGGAAACACCATATATTTT. The encoded protein is CAWSSGRVGNTIYF.

This chain uses TRBV4-3 with TRBJ2-3; D remains unclear. Germline loops: CDR1 LGHNA, CDR2 YSLEER. Trimming left V 1 base short and J 0 bases short, with 14 bases between. The CDR3 contains 17 residues. In nucleotides, the CDR3 is TGCGCCAGCAGCCAAGCTTCTAAAGCGTCTAGCACAGATACGCAGTATTTT. Its translation is CASSQASKASSTDTQYF.